The 19 T cell receptor beta chains in this list originate from one sample, sequenced in a study of identical twins. TCRdb itself ran the 5' RACE reads through MiXCR, one entry per CDR3 protein. Of some 760,000 distinct CDR3 sequences listed, about 18% are singletons. These data also featured in a second study, about T cells expressing NK-cell markers.

Source material: PBMCs. The receptor source for this set is a woman younger than 30 in good health.

V gene TRBV6-1 combines with J gene TRBJ1-2; no reliable D call. The CDR3 has 14 amino acids. Trimming took off 4 bases at V and 0 bases at J, with 9 bases between the two ends. Germline V lookup: CDR1 MNHNS, CDR2 SASEGT. The CDR3 reads CASSASRSNYGYTF. In DNA form, the CDR3 reads TGTGCCAGCAGTGCCAGCCGCTCTAACTATGGCTACACCTTC.

The rearrangement joins TRBV6-7 to TRBJ2-5, with D perhaps TRBD1 (5 bases). TRBV6-7 is an ORF; its function is uncertain. The CDR3 runs 15 residues. V lost 4 bases, J lost 1 base, and 13 bases lay in between. The CDR3 bases are TGTGCCAGCAGTTCCGGACACCCCCTCCAAGAGACCCAGTACTTC. Translated, it gives CASSSGHPLQETQYF.

The chain recombines TRBV29-1 with TRBJ2-1, with TRBD2 identical over 9 bases. The CDR3 runs to 14 residues. J was trimmed by 7 bases and V by 2 bases; bases with no gene match: 6. Germline CDR1 is SQVTM and CDR2 is ANQGSEA. Written as DNA, the CDR3 is TGCAGCGTTGAAACTAGCGGGCAGGGGAATGAGCAGTTCTTC. It yields the protein CSVETSGQGNEQFF.

DNA for the CDR3: TGCAGCGTTGCTGCGACAGGTGTGAACACTGAAGCTTTCTTT. It translates to CSVAATGVNTEAFF. The chain carries TRBV29-1 and TRBJ1-1, with a weak D call TRBD1 (6 bases). The CDR3 has 14 residues. Germline V gene sequence: CDR1 SQVTM, CDR2 ANQGSEA. V gave up 4 bases and J gave up 0 bases, with 12 bases separating them. Looking up the rest from reference TRBV29-1 and TRBJ1-1 gives the full variable domain: SAVISQKPSRDICQRGTSLTIQCQVDSQVTMMFWYRQQPGQSLTLIATANQGSEATYESGFVIDKFPISRPNLTFSTLTVSNMSPEDSSIYLCSVAATGVNTEAFFGQGTRLTVV.

The V call is TRBV20-1, the J call TRBJ2-5, with D hard to call. V was trimmed by 6 bases and J by 4 bases, leaving 9 bases between them. The CDR3 spans 11 residues. Per the germline V gene, CDR1 is DFQATT and CDR2 is SNEGSKA (reference sequence). Here the CDR3 DNA reads TGCAGTGCGAGGCCGGCAGAGACCCAGTACTTC. Amino acids: CSARPAETQYF.

The chain uses TRBV18 and TRBJ1-2, with D tentatively TRBD1 (5 bases). CDR3 length equals 15 residues. CDR1 is KGHSH, CDR2 LQKENI, per germline. The V gene lost 3 bases and the J gene lost 5 bases, with 16 bases spanning the gap. CDR3 nucleotide sequence: TGTGCCAGCTCACCCCTTATAGGACACGGGTATGGCTACACCTTC. It codes for CASSPLIGHGYGYTF.

CDR3 DNA sequence: TGTGCCAGCAGTTCGGCGGGGGCGAGAGAAGATACGCAGTATTTT. Encoded protein: CASSSAGAREDTQYF. The J gene is TRBJ2-3, the V gene TRBV27; D possibly corresponds to TRBD2 (7 bases). Between the trimmed V and J ends, which lost 4 bases and 5 bases, there was a span of 16 bases. The CDR3 is 15 amino acids. Germline CDR1 and CDR2: MNHEY and SMNVEV (reference sequence).

The chain is built from TRBV12-3 or TRBV12-4 and TRBJ1-5; tentative D call: TRBD1 (5 bases). CDR3 length: 14 amino acids. V was pared by 3 bases and J by 7 bases, with 13 bases between. Written as DNA, the CDR3 is TGTGCCAGCAGTTTGACAGTTTCCACCCAGCCCCAGCATTTT. The encoded protein is CASSLTVSTQPQHF.

This clonotype was counted a few times. The V call is TRBV7-9, the J call TRBJ2-7; no clear D. The germline V gene encodes CDR1 SEHNR and CDR2 FQNEAQ (reference sequence). Trimming pared 1 base from V and 0 bases from J, leaving 10 bases between. The CDR3 runs to 15 residues. CDR3 residues: CASSLGQSSSYEQYF. Here the CDR3 DNA reads TGTGCCAGCAGCTTAGGGCAGTCTAGCTCCTACGAGCAGTACTTC.

This clonotype occurred a few times. The V gene is TRBV5-1, the J gene TRBJ2-7, with D perhaps TRBD1 (6 bases). Germline CDR1 reads SGHRS; CDR2 reads YFSETQ. This CDR3 has 15 amino acids. V lost 0 bases and J 5 bases, leaving 15 bases between the germline ends. Written as DNA, the CDR3 is TGCGCCAGCAGCTTGGACGGGACACCCATGGACGAGCAGTACTTC. Translated, it gives CASSLDGTPMDEQYF.

This chain connects TRBV18 to TRBJ2-3, with TRBD2 matching 8 bases. J was trimmed by 1 base and V by 3 bases; bases with no gene match: 6. Germline V gene data show CDR1 as KGHSH and CDR2 as LQKENI. This CDR3 contains 16 residues. DNA for the CDR3: TGTGCCAGCTCACCTTCGGGGGGGCCCGGCACAGATACGCAGTATTTT. Translated: CASSPSGGPGTDTQYF.

This chain links TRBV4-3 with TRBJ2-3, with TRBD1 as a possible D gene (6 bases). CDR3 length: 15 amino acids. The germline V gene has CDR1 LGHNA and CDR2 YSLEER. V lost 3 bases and J lost 7, with 17 bases in between. The CDR3 nucleotides are TGCGCCAGCAGCCACAGGGGAACGATCGGGAATACGCAGTATTTT. Translating gives CASSHRGTIGNTQYF.

The chain uses TRBV3-1 and TRBJ1-1; D might be TRBD1 (6 bases). V lost 4 bases, J lost 6 bases, and 15 bases lay in between. Germline CDR1 and CDR2: LGHDT and YNNKEL (reference sequence). CDR3 length: 14 residues. In nucleotides, the CDR3 is TGTGCCAGCAGCCCCGGACAGCCAGGAGCTGAAGCTTTCTTT. Amino acids: CASSPGQPGAEAFF.

This clonotype has more than one count but fewer than ten. The chain is built from TRBV5-5 and TRBJ2-5; D uncertain. V dropped 2 bases and J dropped 4 bases, with 9 bases sitting between them. This CDR3 comprises 13 residues. CDR1 and CDR2 (germline): SGHKS, YYEKEE (reference sequence). DNA for the CDR3: TGTGCCAGCAGCTTCCCCAGAGGAGAGACCCAGTACTTC. Translation: CASSFPRGETQYF.

This CDR3 reads CSFRGPGRGGLETQYF. The CDR3 region has the DNA TGCAGTTTCAGGGGCCCCGGTCGGGGGGGCCTAGAGACCCAGTACTTC. The chain combines TRBV20-1 with TRBJ2-5; TRBD2 aligns across 8 bases. Germline values: CDR1 DFQATT, CDR2 SNEGSKA (reference sequence). J gave up 4 bases and V 8 bases, and 18 bases lay outside the gene matches. The CDR3 covers 16 residues.

The rearrangement links TRBV20-1 to TRBJ2-7, with a tentative D call TRBD2 (6 bases). The germline CDR1 and CDR2 sequences are DFQATT and SNEGSKA (reference sequence). The CDR3 is 14 residues long. V was trimmed by 3 bases and J by 3 bases, leaving 15 bases between them. The chain's CDR3 is CSARGYGSFYEQYF. The CDR3 nucleotides read TGCAGTGCTAGGGGGTACGGGAGTTTCTACGAGCAGTACTTC.

The gene calls are TRBV4-3 and TRBJ2-5; perhaps TRBD2 as D (6 bases). CDR1 and CDR2 from the germline V gene are LGHNA and YSLEER. The CDR3 length is 15 residues. Trimming took off 1 base at V and 5 bases at J, with 14 bases between the two ends. CDR3 coding DNA: TGCGCCAGCAGCCAAGGGTCGGGAGACGGGGAGACCCAGTACTTC. This codes for CASSQGSGDGETQYF.

This clonotype has ten or more counts. The chain carries TRBV11-2 and TRBJ2-7; 7 bases line up with TRBD1. V lost 5 bases to trimming and J lost 3 bases; unmatched junction nucleotides: 1. CDR3 size: 12 residues. Looked up from germline, CDR1 is SGHAT and CDR2 is FQNNGV. The CDR3 DNA reads TGTGCCAGCAGCGGGGACAGCTACGAGCAGTACTTC. Its translation is CASSGDSYEQYF.

CDR3 coding DNA: TGCAGCGCCGGGGGTTCTAGCGGGCTCGCCCAGTACTTC. Protein product: CSAGGSSGLAQYF. The rearrangement uses TRBV29-1 and TRBJ2-5, with 8 bases matching TRBD2. The CDR3 covers 13 residues. V shed 7 bases and J 9 bases; nucleotides not matched to a gene: 13. The germline V gene encodes CDR1 SQVTM and CDR2 ANQGSEA. The full variable domain, its missing parts supplied by reference TRBV29-1 and TRBJ2-5, is SAVISQKPSRDICQRGTSLTIQCQVDSQVTMMFWYRQQPGQSLTLIATANQGSEATYESGFVIDKFPISRPNLTFSTLTVSNMSPEDSSIYLCSAGGSSGLAQYFGPGTRLLVL.